The T cell receptor (beta chain) under discussion was sequenced for a study of blood T cell repertoires in COVID-19. The overall study: The samples span acute and convalescent COVID-19 from the United States, Italy and Spain.

The germline CDR1 and CDR2 sequences are SGHAT and FQNNGV. Trimming pared 4 bases from V and 6 bases from J, leaving 12 bases between. The CDR3 totals 13 residues. Cohort 3 recovered donors had two negative PCRs, clearance, or symptom resolution. The repertoire was sequenced with immunoSEQ multiplex PCR; TCRdb's copy has only in-frame clones and lacks some. Here the sample spans 300,000 to 450,000 clones, around 87% being singletons. The sequencing sample was made of PBMCs or T cells enriched from blood (not recorded which). This sequence joins TRBV11-2 and TRBJ1-1; maybe TRBD1 (6 bases). This TCR was sampled from a man younger than 30 who had recovered from COVID-19. The CDR3 bases are TGTGCCAGCAGCTCGCAGGGGTGGGCTGAAGCTTTCTTT. Encoded protein: CASSSQGWAEAFF. Combining the CDR3 with reference TRBV11-2 and TRBJ1-1 gives the whole variable domain EAGVAQSPRYKIIEKRQSVAFWCNPISGHATLYWYQQILGQGPKLLIQFQNNGVVDDSQLPKDRFSAERLKGVDSTLKIQPAKLEDSAVYLCASSSQGWAEAFFGQGTRLTVV.